This TCR beta chain was captured by sequencing in a study of low-dose radiotherapy and immunotherapy resistance in tumors. Looking at the study overall: Every two weeks patients got nivolumab 240 mg flat dose, plus ipilimumab 1 mg/kg every six weeks, intravenously. One day before radiation and immunotherapy, intravenous cyclophosphamide 200 mg/m2 was administered, with this repeated every two weeks.

Gene-specific TRAV and TRBV primers were used for first-strand cDNA, covering alpha and beta chains. TCR amplification used roughly 20 PCR cycles, a constant-region primer and a V-primer adapter. TCRdb called the reads again in MiXCR, with one record for every CDR3 protein. The sample contains tens of thousands of distinct CDR3 sequences, under 30% of which appear only once. Sample time point: before trial treatment. Every donor's regimen consisted of nivolumab, ipilimumab, aspirin, low-dose cyclophosphamide and low-dose radiotherapy. Tumors of eligible patients were advanced, solid and lacking tumor-infiltrating lymphocytes. This clonotype was seen ten or more times. Germline CDR1 is DFQATT and CDR2 is SNEGSKA (reference sequence). The CDR3 covers 15 residues. The V segment lost 2 bases and the J segment 4 bases; nucleotides outside the gene matches: 7.

The clonotype comes from a male donor with prostate cancer. The starting material was PBMCs, obtained before treatment. The chain employs TRBV20-1 and TRBJ1-5; 8 positions agree with TRBD1. CDR3 nucleotides: TGCAGTGCTAGATCCCAGGGGGCTCCTAATCAGCCCCAGCATTTT. Protein sequence: CSARSQGAPNQPQHF.